Below are 10 T cell receptor beta chains sequenced from a single sample in a study of CD8+CD57+ T cells in acquired aplastic anemia. Using genomic DNA as the template, TCR beta VDJ and CDR3 profiling was carried out. Each CDR3 protein gets one entry after TCRdb re-called the reads with MiXCR. The repertoire holds 100,000 to 150,000 distinct CDR3 sequences, with about 48% as singletons. Specimen: sorted CD4+, CD8+, or CD8+CD57+ T cells (not recorded which) from PBMCs. The source of these receptors is a human donor in good health, serving as a control.

The chain has TRBV15 and TRBJ1-5; maybe TRBD1 (6 bases). V was shortened by 8 bases and J by 5 bases, with 16 bases between the two germline ends. The CDR3 consists of 14 residues. Germline V gene data show CDR1 as LNHNV and CDR2 as YYDKDF (reference sequence). The CDR3 sequence: CATEGGQGDQPQHF. The CDR3 DNA sequence: TGTGCCACCGAGGGGGGGCAGGGCGATCAGCCCCAGCATTTT. The full variable domain, completed using reference TRBV15 and TRBJ1-5, is DAMVIQNPRYQVTQFGKPVTLSCSQTLNHNVMYWYQQKSSQAPKLLFHYYDKDFNNEADTPDNFQSRRPNTSFCFLDIRSPGLGDTAMYLCATEGGQGDQPQHFGDGTRLSIL.

In this sample, this clonotype turned up many times. This chain links TRBV20-1 with TRBJ2-7; D possibly corresponds to TRBD1 (7 bases). Germline V gene lookup returns CDR1 DFQATT and CDR2 SNEGSKA (reference sequence). V was shortened by 5 bases and J by 5 bases, with 22 bases between the two germline ends. This CDR3 comprises 15 residues. CDR3 amino acids: CSASPSGRTGNEQYF. The DNA of the CDR3 is TGCAGTGCTTCTCCTTCGGGGAGGACAGGAAACGAGCAGTACTTC.

The V and J genes are TRBV19 and TRBJ1-3; 7 positions match TRBD1. Per germline, CDR1 LNHDA and CDR2 SQIVND (reference sequence). The CDR3 covers 16 residues. The ends lost 4 bases at V and 3 bases at J; junction bases unmatched: 9. In DNA, the CDR3 is TGTGCCAGTAGTACGACAGGGAACGGTCATGGAAACACCATATATTTT. Protein sequence: CASSTTGNGHGNTIYF.

This clonotype was observed a few times. The rearrangement uses TRBV27 and TRBJ1-4, with 8 bases aligning to TRBD1. V gave up 4 bases and J gave up 4 bases; unmatched junction bases: 5. CDR3 size: 15 residues. CDR1 and CDR2 (germline): MNHEY, SMNVEV (reference sequence). The CDR3 loop is CASSSQGAGNEKLFF. The CDR3, as DNA: TGTGCCAGCAGTTCCCAGGGGGCGGGTAATGAAAAACTGTTTTTT.

J is TRBJ1-1 and V is TRBV7-9, with D unresolved. V was clipped by 5 bases and J by 4 bases, with 14 bases between them. Germline CDR1 and CDR2: SEHNR and FQNEAQ (reference sequence). The CDR3 is made up of 14 amino acids. The CDR3 nucleotides are TGTGCCAGCAGCCACCGGGAGGACGGCACTGAAGCTTTCTTT. It specifies CASSHREDGTEAFF.

In its sample, this clonotype was seen many times. This chain links TRBV11-2 with TRBJ2-1; tentatively, D is TRBD1 or TRBD2 (6 bases each). Per germline, CDR1 SGHAT and CDR2 FQNNGV. V lost 1 base to trimming and J lost 9 bases, with 16 bases between them. The CDR3 length is 15 residues. Here the CDR3 DNA reads TGTGCCAGCAGCTTAGTACGGGGGCCGGAGACTGAGCAGTTCTTC. Translation gives CASSLVRGPETEQFF.

The chain joins TRBV29-1 to TRBJ1-1; 9 nucleotides line up with TRBD1. CDR3 length: 13 residues. The V segment lost 4 bases and the J segment 5 bases; nucleotides outside the gene matches: 5. Germline CDR1 and CDR2: SQVTM and ANQGSEA. In nucleotides, the CDR3 is TGCAGCGTTGTCGGGACAGGGAAGACTGAAGCTTTCTTT. As protein: CSVVGTGKTEAFF.

V usage is TRBV9 and J usage is TRBJ1-1, with no clear D. The CDR3 is 14 amino acids. The germline V gene encodes CDR1 SGDLS and CDR2 YYNGEE. Between the trimmed V and J ends, which lost 4 bases and 1 base, there was a span of 11 bases. CDR3 DNA sequence: TGTGCCAGCAGCTCCCACGATAGGAACACTGAAGCTTTCTTT. It is translated as CASSSHDRNTEAFF.

There are many counts of this clonotype. The chain couples TRBV5-8 to TRBJ2-3; D is unclear. CDR1 SGHTS and CDR2 YDEGEE come from the germline V gene. The CDR3 is made up of 14 amino acids. V gave up 0 bases and J gave up 6 bases, with 11 bases separating them. CDR3 DNA sequence: TGTGCCAGCAGCTTGGATGGACCACGCGATACGCAGTATTTT. This sequence encodes CASSLDGPRDTQYF.

The rearrangement links TRBV9 to TRBJ1-2; D ambiguous. Trimming stripped 2 bases from V and 8 bases from J, with 10 bases between. The germline V gene encodes CDR1 SGDLS and CDR2 YYNGEE. The CDR3 extends over 12 amino acids. The CDR3 DNA follows: TGTGCCAGCAGCGTCCAGGCGCTAGGCTACACCTTC. Protein sequence: CASSVQALGYTF.